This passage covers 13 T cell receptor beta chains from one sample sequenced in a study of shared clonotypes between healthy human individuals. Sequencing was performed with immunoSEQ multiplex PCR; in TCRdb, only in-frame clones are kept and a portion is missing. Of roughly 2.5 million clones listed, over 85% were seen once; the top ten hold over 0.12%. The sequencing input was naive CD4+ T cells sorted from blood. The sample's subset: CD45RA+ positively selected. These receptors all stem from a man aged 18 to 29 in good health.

The CDR3, as DNA: TGTGCCAGCAGCTTGGGTAGCACGAACACCGGGGAGCTGTTTTTT. Protein sequence: CASSLGSTNTGELFF. The genes are TRBV5-4 and TRBJ2-2; D uncertain. The V and J ends lost 0 bases and 0 bases respectively, with 6 bases between them. CDR1 SGHNT and CDR2 YYREEE come from the germline V gene (reference sequence). The CDR3 spans 15 residues.

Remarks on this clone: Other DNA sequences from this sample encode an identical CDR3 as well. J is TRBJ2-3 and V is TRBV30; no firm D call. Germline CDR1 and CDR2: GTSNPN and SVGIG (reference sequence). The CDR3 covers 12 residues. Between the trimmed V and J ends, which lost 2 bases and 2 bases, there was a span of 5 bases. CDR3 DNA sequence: TGTGCCTGGAGTACAGTCACAGATACGCAGTATTTT. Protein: CAWSTVTDTQYF.

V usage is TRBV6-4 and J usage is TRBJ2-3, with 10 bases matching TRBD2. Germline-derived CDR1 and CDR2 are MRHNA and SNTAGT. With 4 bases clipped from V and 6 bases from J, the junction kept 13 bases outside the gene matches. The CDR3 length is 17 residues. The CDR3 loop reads CASSVESGRAVGDTQYF. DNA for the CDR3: TGTGCCAGCAGTGTCGAAAGCGGGAGGGCCGTCGGTGATACGCAGTATTTT.

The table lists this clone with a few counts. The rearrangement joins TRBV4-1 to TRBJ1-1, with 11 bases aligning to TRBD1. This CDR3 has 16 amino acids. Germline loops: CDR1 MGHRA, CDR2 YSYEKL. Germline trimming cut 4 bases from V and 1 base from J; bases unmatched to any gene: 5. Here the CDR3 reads CASSLWDRGTNTEAFF. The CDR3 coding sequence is TGCGCCAGCAGCCTATGGGACAGGGGGACGAACACTGAAGCTTTCTTT.

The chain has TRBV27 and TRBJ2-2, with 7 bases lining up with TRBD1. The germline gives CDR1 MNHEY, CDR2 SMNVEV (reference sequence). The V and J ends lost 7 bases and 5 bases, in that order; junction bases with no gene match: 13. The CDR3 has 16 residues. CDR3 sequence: CASTPLTGAETGELFF. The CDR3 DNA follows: TGTGCCAGCACTCCGCTCACAGGGGCCGAGACCGGGGAGCTGTTTTTT.

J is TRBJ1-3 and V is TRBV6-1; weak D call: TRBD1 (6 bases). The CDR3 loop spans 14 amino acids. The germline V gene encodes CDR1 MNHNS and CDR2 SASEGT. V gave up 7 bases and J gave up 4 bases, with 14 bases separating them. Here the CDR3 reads CASNAGEAGNTIYF. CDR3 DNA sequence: TGTGCCAGCAATGCAGGGGAGGCGGGAAACACCATATATTTT.

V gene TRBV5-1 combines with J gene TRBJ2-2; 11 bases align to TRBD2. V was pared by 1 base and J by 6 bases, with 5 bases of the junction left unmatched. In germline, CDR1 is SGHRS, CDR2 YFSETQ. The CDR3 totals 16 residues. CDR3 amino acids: CASSLITSGGPGELFF. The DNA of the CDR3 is TGCGCCAGCAGCTTGATTACTAGCGGGGGACCCGGGGAGCTGTTTTTT.

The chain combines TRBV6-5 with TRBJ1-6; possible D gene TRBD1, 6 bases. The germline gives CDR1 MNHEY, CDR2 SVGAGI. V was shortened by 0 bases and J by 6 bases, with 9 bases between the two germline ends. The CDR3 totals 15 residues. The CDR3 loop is CASSYSDSGNSPLHF. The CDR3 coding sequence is TGTGCCAGCAGTTACTCGGACAGTGGTAATTCACCCCTCCACTTT.

In DNA form, the CDR3 reads TGTGCCAGCATTACGGCGGGCTATGGCTACACCTTC. Amino acids: CASITAGYGYTF. This sequence joins TRBV6-5 and TRBJ1-2; no firm D call. CDR3 length: 12 residues. Trimming took off 7 bases at V and 4 bases at J, with 10 bases between the two ends. Germline assignment: CDR1 MNHEY and CDR2 SVGAGI.

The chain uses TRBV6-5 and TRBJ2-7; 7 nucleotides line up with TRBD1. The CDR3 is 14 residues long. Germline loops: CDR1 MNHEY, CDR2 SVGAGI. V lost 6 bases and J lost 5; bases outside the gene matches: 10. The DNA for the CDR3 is TGTGCCAGCAGAAACCCGGACAGGAATAACGAGCAGTACTTC. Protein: CASRNPDRNNEQYF.

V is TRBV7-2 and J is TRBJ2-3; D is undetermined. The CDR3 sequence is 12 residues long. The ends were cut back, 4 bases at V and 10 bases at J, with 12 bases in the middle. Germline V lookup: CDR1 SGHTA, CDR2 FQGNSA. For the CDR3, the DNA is TGTGCCAGCAGCTCGGATACTGGGGCGCAGTATTTT. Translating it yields CASSSDTGAQYF.

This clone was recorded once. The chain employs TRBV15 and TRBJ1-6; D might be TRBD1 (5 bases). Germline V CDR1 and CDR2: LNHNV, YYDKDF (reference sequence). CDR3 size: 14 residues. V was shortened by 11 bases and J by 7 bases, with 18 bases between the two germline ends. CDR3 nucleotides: TGTGCCGTAAAGGCAGGGTCTGGAAATTCACCCCTCCACTTT. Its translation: CAVKAGSGNSPLHF.

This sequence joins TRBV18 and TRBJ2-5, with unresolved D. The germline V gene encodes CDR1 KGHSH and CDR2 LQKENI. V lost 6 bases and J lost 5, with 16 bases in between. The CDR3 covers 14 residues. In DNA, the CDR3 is TGTGCCAGCTCCACCCTTATAGCCCACGAGACCCAGTACTTC. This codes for CASSTLIAHETQYF.